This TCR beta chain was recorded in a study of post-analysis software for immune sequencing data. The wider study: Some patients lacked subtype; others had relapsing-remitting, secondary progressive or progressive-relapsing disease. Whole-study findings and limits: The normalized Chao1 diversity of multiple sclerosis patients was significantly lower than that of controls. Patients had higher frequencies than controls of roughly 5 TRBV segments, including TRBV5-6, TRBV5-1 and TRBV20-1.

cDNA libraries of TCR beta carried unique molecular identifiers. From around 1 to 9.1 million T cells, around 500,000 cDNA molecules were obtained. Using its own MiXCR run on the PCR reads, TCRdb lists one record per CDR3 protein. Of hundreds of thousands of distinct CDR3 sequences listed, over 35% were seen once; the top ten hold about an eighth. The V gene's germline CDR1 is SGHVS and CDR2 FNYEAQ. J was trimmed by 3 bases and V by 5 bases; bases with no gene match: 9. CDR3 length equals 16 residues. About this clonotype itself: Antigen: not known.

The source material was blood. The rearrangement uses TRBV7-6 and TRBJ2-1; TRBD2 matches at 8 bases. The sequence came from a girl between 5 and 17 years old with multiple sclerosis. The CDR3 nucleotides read TGTGCCAGCAGCACTCCGGGACTAGGGAGCTACAATGAGCAGTTCTTC. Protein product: CASSTPGLGSYNEQFF.